This paragraph reports one TCR beta chain. The read falls 3 residues short of the CDR3 end, and the missing part is taken from the germline J gene. The CDR3 spans 17 residues. Germline lookup yields CDR1 SGHVS and CDR2 FNYEAQ. The data were taken from a study of T cells in women clearing cervical HPV infection. Study details: Blood came at first lesion visit for cases, post-clearance for controls.

Here immunoSEQ multiplex PCR was the method, and the copy in TCRdb shows in-frame clones only, minus some. Here the sample table reports 25,000 to 35,000 clones. The J gene is TRBJ1-2, the V gene TRBV7-6, with D tentatively TRBD1 (5 bases). The sequence derives from a woman aged 18 to 69 with a cervical HPV16 infection that either progressed to CIN3+ or cleared (not recorded which). Sequences were obtained from blood buffy coat. Partial CDR3 DNA: TGTGCCAGCAGCTTACTTGGGGGGACTAGCGCAGCAGATACC. This sequence encodes CASSLLGGTSAADT. The whole CDR3 reads CASSLLGGTSAADTYTF.